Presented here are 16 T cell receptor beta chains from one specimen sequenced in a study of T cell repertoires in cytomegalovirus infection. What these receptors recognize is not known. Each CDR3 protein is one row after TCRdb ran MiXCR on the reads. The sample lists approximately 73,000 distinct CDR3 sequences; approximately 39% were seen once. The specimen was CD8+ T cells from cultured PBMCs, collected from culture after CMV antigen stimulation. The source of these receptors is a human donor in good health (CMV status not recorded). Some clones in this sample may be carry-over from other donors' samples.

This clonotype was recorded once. The CDR3 DNA sequence: TGCAGTGCTTTTCCCGAAAACAGGGGCCAAAGCTCCTACGAGCAGTACTTC. Translating it yields CSAFPENRGQSSYEQYF. This chain joins TRBV20-1 and TRBJ2-7; 7 nucleotides line up with TRBD1. The length of the CDR3 is 17 residues. Losses at the gene ends were 5 bases for V and 0 bases for J; bases not matched to a gene: 16. Germline CDR1 is DFQATT and CDR2 is SNEGSKA (reference sequence).

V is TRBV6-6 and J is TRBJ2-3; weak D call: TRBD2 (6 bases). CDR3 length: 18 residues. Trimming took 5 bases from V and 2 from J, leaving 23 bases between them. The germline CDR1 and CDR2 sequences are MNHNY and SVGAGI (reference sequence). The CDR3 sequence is CASSQTWLAPSFTDTQYF. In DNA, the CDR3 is TGTGCCAGCAGTCAGACCTGGCTAGCGCCTTCATTCACAGATACGCAGTATTTT.

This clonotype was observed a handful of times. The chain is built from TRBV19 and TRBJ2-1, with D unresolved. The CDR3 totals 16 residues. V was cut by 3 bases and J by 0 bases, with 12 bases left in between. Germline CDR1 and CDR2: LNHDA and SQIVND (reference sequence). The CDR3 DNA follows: TGTGCCAGTAGTATCAACCCTTACAGCTCCTACAATGAGCAGTTCTTC. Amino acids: CASSINPYSSYNEQFF. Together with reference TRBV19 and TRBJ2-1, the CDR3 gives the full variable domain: DGGITQSPKYLFRKEGQNVTLSCEQNLNHDAMYWYRQDPGQGLRLIYYSQIVNDFQKGDIAEGYSVSREKKESFPLTVTSAQKNPTAFYLCASSINPYSSYNEQFFGPGTRLTVL.

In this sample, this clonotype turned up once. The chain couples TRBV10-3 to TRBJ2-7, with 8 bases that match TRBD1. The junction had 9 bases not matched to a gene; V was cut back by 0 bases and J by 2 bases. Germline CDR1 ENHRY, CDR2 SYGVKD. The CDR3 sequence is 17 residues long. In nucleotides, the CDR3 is TGTGCCATCAGTGAGTCGATAAGGCAGGGGGCCACCTACGAGCAGTACTTC. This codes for CAISESIRQGATYEQYF.

For the CDR3, the DNA is TGTGCCAGCAGTCGCGGACAGGGTAATGAGCAGTTCTTC. Residues: CASSRGQGNEQFF. This rearrangement joins TRBV2 to TRBJ2-1; 8 bases are shared with TRBD1. The ends lost 5 bases at V and 7 bases at J; junction bases unmatched: 4. This CDR3 has 13 residues. In germline, CDR1 is SNHLY, CDR2 FYNNEI. Full variable domain (outside the CDR3, taken from reference TRBV2 and TRBJ2-1): EPEVTQTPSHQVTQMGQEVILRCVPISNHLYFYWYRQILGQKVEFLVSFYNNEISEKSEIFDDQFSVERPDGSNFTLKIRSTKLEDSAMYFCASSRGQGNEQFFGPGTRLTVL.

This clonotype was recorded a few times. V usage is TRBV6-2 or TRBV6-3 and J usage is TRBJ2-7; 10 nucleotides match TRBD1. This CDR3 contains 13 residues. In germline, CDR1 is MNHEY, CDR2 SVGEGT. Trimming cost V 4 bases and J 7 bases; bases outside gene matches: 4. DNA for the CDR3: TGTGCCAGCAGTTCCGGGACAGGGGAAGAGCAGTACTTC. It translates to CASSSGTGEEQYF.

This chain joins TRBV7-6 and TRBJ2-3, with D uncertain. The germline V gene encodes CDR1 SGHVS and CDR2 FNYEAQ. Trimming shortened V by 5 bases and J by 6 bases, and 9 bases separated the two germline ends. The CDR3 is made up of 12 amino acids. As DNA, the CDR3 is TGTGCCAGCAGCATGATAATGGATACGCAGTATTTT. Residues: CASSMIMDTQYF.

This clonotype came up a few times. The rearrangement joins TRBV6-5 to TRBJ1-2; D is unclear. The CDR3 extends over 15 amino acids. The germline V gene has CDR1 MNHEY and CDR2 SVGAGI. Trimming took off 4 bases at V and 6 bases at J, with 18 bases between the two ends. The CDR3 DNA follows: TGTGCCAGCAGTTCCGGGTGGGCCGTCGAGCATGGCTACACCTTC. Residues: CASSSGWAVEHGYTF.

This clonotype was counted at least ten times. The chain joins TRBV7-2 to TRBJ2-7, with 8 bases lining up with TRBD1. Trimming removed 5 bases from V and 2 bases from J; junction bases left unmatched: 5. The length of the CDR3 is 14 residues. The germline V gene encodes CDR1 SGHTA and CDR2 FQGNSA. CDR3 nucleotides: TGTGCCAGCAGCAGAGGACAGGGTACCTACGAGCAGTACTTC. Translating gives CASSRGQGTYEQYF.

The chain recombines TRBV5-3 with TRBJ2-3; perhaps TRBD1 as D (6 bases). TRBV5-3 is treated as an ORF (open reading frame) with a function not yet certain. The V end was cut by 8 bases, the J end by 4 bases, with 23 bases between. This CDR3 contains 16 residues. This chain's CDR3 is CASSGEQGPFADTQYF. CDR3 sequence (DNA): TGTGCCAGCAGCGGTGAACAGGGCCCCTTCGCAGATACGCAGTATTTT.

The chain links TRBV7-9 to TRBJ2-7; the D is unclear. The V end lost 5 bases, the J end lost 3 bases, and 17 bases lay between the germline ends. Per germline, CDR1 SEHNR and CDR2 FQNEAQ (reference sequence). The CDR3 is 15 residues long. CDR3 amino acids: CASSNPGPEFYEQYF. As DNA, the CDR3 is TGTGCCAGCAGCAATCCGGGTCCGGAGTTCTACGAGCAGTACTTC. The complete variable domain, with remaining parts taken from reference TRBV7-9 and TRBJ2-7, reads DTGVSQNPRHKITKRGQNVTFRCDPISEHNRLYWYRQTLGQGPEFLTYFQNEAQLEKSRLLSDRFSAERPKGSFSTLEIQRTEQGDSAMYLCASSNPGPEFYEQYFGPGTRLTVT.

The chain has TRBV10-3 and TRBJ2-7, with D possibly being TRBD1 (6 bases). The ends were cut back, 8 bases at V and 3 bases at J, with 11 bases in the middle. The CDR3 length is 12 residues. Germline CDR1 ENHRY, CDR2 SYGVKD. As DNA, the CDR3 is TGTGCCATCGGTGGCAGGGGCTACGAGCAGTACTTC. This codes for CAIGGRGYEQYF.

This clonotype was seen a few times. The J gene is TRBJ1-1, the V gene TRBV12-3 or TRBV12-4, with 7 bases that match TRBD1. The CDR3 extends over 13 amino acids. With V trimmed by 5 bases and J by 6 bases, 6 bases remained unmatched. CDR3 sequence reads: CASSLRGFAEAFF. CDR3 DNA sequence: TGTGCCAGCAGTCTCAGGGGGTTCGCTGAAGCTTTCTTT.

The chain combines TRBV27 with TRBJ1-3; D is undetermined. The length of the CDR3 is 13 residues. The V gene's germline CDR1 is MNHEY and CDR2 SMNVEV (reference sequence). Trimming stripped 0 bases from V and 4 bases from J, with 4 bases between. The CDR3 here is CASSLSAGNTIYF. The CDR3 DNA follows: TGTGCCAGCAGTTTATCGGCCGGAAACACCATATATTTT.

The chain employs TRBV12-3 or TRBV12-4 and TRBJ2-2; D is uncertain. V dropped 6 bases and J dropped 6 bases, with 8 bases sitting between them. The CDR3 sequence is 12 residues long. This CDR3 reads CASRDLPGELFF. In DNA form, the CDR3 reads TGTGCCAGCAGGGACCTACCCGGGGAGCTGTTTTTT.

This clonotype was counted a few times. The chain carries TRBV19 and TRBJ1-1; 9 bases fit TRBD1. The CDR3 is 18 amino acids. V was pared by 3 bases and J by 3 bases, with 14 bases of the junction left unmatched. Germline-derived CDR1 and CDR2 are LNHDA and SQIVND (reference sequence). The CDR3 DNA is TGTGCCAGTAGTATTTGGGGACAGGGCCATAGGACGGACACTGAAGCTTTCTTT. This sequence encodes CASSIWGQGHRTDTEAFF. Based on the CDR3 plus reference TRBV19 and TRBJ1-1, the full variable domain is DGGITQSPKYLFRKEGQNVTLSCEQNLNHDAMYWYRQDPGQGLRLIYYSQIVNDFQKGDIAEGYSVSREKKESFPLTVTSAQKNPTAFYLCASSIWGQGHRTDTEAFFGQGTRLTVV.